Below are 4 T cell receptor beta chains sequenced from a single sample in a study of early T cells in non-severe SARS-CoV-2 infection. TCRdb reanalysed the 5' RACE reads using MiXCR and keeps one entry per CDR3 protein. The sample carries around 83,000 distinct CDR3 sequences, less than 11% recorded once. The material was whole blood, obtained at baseline. The receptor set was obtained from an adult who was a healthcare worker with PCR-confirmed SARS-CoV-2 infection or an uninfected control (not recorded which).

This clonotype turned up a few times. The chain uses TRBV12-3 or TRBV12-4 and TRBJ2-1; the match to TRBD2 covers 9 bases. The CDR3 runs 17 residues. V gave up 2 bases and J gave up 4 bases; unmatched junction bases: 9. The CDR3 is CASSLKREVPWYNEQFF. CDR3 DNA: TGTGCCAGCAGTTTAAAGCGGGAGGTCCCCTGGTACAATGAGCAGTTCTTC.

V and J are TRBV7-2 and TRBJ1-6; D is ambiguous. The CDR3 is 17 residues long. CDR1 SGHTA and CDR2 FQGNSA come from the germline V gene. V gave up 2 bases and J gave up 0 bases, with 11 bases separating them. The CDR3 DNA reads as TGTGCCAGCAGCTTATGGGCAAGGAGCTCCTATAATTCACCCCTCCACTTT. Its protein product is CASSLWARSSYNSPLHF. Combining the CDR3 with reference TRBV7-2 and TRBJ1-6 gives the whole variable domain GAGVSQSPSNKVTEKGKDVELRCDPISGHTALYWYRQSLGQGLEFLIYFQGNSAPDKSGLPSDRFSAERTGGSVSTLTIQRTQQEDSAVYLCASSLWARSSYNSPLHFGNGTRLTVT.

The chain carries TRBV7-9 and TRBJ2-1; TRBD1 matches at 9 bases. The CDR3 totals 15 residues. CDR1 and CDR2 from the germline V gene are SEHNR and FQNEAQ (reference sequence). With 5 bases clipped from V and 6 bases from J, the junction kept 8 bases outside the gene matches. The CDR3 nucleotides read TGTGCCAGCAGCCACTCCGACAGGGGGGTCAATGAGCAGTTCTTC. Its translation is CASSHSDRGVNEQFF.

Many counts were recorded for this clonotype. V gene TRBV10-3 combines with J gene TRBJ2-7, with D possibly matching TRBD2 (6 bases). This CDR3 region has 14 residues. The germline V gene encodes CDR1 ENHRY and CDR2 SYGVKD. The V end was cut by 3 bases, the J end by 2 bases, with 11 bases between. The chain's CDR3 is CAISDRWEAYEQYF. The CDR3, as DNA: TGTGCCATCAGTGATAGATGGGAGGCCTACGAGCAGTACTTC.